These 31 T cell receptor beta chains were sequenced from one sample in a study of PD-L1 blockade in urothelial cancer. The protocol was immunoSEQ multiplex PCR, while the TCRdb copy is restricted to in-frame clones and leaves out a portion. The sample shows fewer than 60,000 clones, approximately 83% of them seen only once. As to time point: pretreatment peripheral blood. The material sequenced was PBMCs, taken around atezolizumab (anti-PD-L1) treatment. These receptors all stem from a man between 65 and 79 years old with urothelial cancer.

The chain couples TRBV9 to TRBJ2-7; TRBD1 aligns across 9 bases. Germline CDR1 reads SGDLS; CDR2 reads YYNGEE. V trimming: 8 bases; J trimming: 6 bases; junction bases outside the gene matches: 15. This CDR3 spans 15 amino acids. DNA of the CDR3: TGTGCCAGGACCTTTGAGGGACAGGGAAGGGTCGAGCAGTACTTC. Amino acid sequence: CARTFEGQGRVEQYF. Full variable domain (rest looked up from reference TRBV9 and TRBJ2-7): DSGVTQTPKHLITATGQRVTLRCSPRSGDLSVYWYQQSLDQGLQFLIQYYNGEERAKGNILERFSAQQFPDLHSELNLSSLELGDSALYFCARTFEGQGRVEQYFGPGTRLTVT.

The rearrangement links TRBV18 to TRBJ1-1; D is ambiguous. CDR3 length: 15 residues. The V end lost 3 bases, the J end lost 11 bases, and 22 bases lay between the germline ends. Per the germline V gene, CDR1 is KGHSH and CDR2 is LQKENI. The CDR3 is CASSPEGPLIERAFF. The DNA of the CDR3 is TGTGCCAGCTCACCCGAAGGTCCGCTCATCGAGAGGGCTTTCTTT.

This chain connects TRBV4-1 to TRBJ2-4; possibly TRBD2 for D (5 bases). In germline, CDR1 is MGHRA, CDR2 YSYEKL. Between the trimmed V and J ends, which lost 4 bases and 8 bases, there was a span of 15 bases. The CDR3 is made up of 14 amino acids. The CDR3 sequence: CASSRIGRVDIQYF. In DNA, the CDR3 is TGCGCCAGCAGCCGAATAGGGCGGGTGGACATTCAGTACTTC.

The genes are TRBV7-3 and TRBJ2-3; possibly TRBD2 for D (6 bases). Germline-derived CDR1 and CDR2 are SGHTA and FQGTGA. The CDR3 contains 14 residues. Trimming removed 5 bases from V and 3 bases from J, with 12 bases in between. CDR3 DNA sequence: TGTGCCAGCAGCGGTCCGGGGGAGACAGATACGCAGTATTTT. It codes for CASSGPGETDTQYF.

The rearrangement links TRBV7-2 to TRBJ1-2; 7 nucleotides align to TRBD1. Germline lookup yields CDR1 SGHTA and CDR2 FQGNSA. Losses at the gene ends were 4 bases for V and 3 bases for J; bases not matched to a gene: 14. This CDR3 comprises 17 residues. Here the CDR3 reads CASSSTDRPPLHYGYTF. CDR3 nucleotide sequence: TGTGCCAGCAGCTCTACGGACAGGCCTCCACTACACTATGGCTACACCTTC.

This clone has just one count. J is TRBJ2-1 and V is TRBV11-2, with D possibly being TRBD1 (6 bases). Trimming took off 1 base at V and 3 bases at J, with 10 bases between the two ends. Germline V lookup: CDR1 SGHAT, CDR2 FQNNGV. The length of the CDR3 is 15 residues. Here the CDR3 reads CASSLGGQVYNEQFF. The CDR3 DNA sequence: TGTGCCAGCAGCTTAGGGGGGCAGGTCTACAATGAGCAGTTCTTC.

The chain's CDR3 is CASSLDRVSGGDTEAFF. For the CDR3, the DNA is TGTGCCAGCAGCTTAGATCGGGTCAGCGGGGGTGACACTGAAGCTTTCTTT. The rearrangement joins TRBV11-2 to TRBJ1-1, with a weak D call TRBD1 (5 bases). The CDR3 consists of 17 residues. Germline V gene lookup returns CDR1 SGHAT and CDR2 FQNNGV. Trimming left V 0 bases short and J 3 bases short, with 17 bases between.

Written as DNA, the CDR3 is TGCAGCGTTGCCGACAGATCTAATGAAAAACTGTTTTTT. This sequence encodes CSVADRSNEKLFF. J is TRBJ1-4 and V is TRBV29-1, with a possible D match to TRBD1 (5 bases). This CDR3 is 13 amino acids long. Germline V gives CDR1 SQVTM, CDR2 ANQGSEA. Trimming removed 4 bases from V and 3 bases from J, with 9 bases in between.

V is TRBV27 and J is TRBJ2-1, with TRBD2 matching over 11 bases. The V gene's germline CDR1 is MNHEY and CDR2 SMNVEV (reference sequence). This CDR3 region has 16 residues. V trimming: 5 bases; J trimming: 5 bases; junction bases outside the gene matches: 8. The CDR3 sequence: CASSPTSGKVDNEQFF. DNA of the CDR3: TGTGCCAGCAGTCCGACTAGCGGGAAGGTGGACAATGAGCAGTTCTTC.

CDR3 sequence reads: CASSGAGEGDEQFF. CDR3 DNA sequence: TGTGCCAGCAGTGGCGCAGGGGAGGGCGATGAGCAGTTCTTC. The chain joins TRBV28 to TRBJ2-1; perhaps TRBD2 as D (7 bases). The CDR3 runs to 14 residues. Germline CDR1 MDHEN, CDR2 SYDVKM. Trimming shortened V by 5 bases and J by 8 bases, and 16 bases separated the two germline ends.

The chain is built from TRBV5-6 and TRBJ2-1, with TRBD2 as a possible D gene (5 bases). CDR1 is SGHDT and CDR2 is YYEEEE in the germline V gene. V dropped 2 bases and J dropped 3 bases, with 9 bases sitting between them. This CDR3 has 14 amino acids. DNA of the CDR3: TGTGCCAGCAGCTTACTAGGGAACTACAATGAGCAGTTCTTC. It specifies CASSLLGNYNEQFF.

The DNA of the CDR3 is TGTGCCAGCAGTAGACAGGGCCTTATGAACACTGAAGCTTTCTTT. Translated: CASSRQGLMNTEAFF. The V call is TRBV6-5, the J call TRBJ1-1; 7 positions agree with TRBD1. After removal of 5 bases from V and 0 bases from J, the junction contained 6 bases not matched to a gene. The germline gives CDR1 MNHEY, CDR2 SVGAGI. The CDR3 contains 15 residues.

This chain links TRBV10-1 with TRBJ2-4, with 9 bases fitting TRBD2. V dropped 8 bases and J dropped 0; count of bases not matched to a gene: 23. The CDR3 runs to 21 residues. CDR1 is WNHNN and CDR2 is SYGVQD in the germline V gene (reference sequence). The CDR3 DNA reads TGCGCCAGCGGAAAAATTACTTGGTTGGCTAGCGGGGTACTAGCCAAAAACATTCAGTACTTC. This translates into CASGKITWLASGVLAKNIQYF.

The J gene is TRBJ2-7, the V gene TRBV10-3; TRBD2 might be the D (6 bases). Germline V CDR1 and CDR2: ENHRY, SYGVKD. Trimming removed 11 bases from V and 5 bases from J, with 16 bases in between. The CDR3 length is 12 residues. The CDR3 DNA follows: TGTGCCGCGAACCGCGGGGCGGACGAGCAGTACTTC. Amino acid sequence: CAANRGADEQYF.

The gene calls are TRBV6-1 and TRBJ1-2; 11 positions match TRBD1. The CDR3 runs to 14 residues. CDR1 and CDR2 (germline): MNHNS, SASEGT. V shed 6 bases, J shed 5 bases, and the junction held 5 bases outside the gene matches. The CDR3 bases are TGTGCCAGCAGACGGGACAGGGGGAGGTATGGCTACACCTTC. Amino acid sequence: CASRRDRGRYGYTF.

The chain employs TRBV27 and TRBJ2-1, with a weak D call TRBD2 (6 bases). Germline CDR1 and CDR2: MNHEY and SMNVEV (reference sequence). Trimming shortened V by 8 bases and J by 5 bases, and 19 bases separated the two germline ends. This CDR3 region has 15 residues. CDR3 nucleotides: TGTGCCAGCCGTCTGAGACTAGTGTCCCACAATGAGCAGTTCTTC. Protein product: CASRLRLVSHNEQFF.

The DNA for the CDR3 is TGTGCCAGCAGTCCGGGACAGGGGACAGATACGCAGTATTTT. Protein product: CASSPGQGTDTQYF. The chain joins TRBV2 to TRBJ2-3; 10 positions match TRBD1. CDR3 length equals 14 residues. CDR1 is SNHLY and CDR2 is FYNNEI in the germline V gene. After removal of 5 bases from V and 3 bases from J, the junction contained 2 bases not matched to a gene.

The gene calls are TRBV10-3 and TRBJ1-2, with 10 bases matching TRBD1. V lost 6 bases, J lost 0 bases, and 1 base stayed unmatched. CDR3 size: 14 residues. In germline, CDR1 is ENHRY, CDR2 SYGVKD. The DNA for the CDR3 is TGTGCCATCAGCGGACAGGGGGCTAACTATGGCTACACCTTC. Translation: CAISGQGANYGYTF.

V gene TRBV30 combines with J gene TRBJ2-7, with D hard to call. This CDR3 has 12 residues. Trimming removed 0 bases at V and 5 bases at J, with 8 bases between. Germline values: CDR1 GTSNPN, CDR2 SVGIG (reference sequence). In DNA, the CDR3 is TGTGCCTGGAGTGTAAGCGCCCACGAGCAGTACTTC. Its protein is CAWSVSAHEQYF.

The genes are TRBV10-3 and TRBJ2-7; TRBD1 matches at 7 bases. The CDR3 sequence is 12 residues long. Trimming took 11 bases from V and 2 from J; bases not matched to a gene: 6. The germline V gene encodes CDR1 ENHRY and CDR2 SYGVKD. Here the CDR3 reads CAVGQEAYEQYF. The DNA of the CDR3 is TGTGCCGTCGGACAGGAAGCCTACGAGCAGTACTTC.

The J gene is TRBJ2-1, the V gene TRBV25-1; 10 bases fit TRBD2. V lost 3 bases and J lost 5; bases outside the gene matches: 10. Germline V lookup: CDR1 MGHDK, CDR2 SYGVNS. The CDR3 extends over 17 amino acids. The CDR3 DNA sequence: TGTGCCAGCAGTGATATAGCGGGAGGTGGTCGGGACAATGAGCAGTTCTTC. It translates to CASSDIAGGGRDNEQFF.

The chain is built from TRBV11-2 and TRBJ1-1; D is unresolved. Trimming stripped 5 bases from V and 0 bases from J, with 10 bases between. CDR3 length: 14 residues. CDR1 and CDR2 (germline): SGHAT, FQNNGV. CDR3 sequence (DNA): TGTGCCAGCAGCCGTTTTCAGGTGAACACTGAAGCTTTCTTT. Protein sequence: CASSRFQVNTEAFF.

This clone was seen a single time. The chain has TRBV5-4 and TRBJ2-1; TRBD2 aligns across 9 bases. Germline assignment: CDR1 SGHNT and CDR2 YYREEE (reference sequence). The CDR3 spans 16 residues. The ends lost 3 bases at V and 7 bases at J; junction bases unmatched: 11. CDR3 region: CASSSPPAGGGNEQFF. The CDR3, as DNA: TGTGCCAGCAGCTCCCCCCCAGCGGGAGGTGGGAATGAGCAGTTCTTC.

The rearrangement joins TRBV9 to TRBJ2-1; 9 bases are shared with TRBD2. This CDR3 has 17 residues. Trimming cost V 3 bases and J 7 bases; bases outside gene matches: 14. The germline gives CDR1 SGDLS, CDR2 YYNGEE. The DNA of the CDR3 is TGTGCCAGCAGCGGGGTAGAACGGGCGGGAGGGGGAAATGAGCAGTTCTTC. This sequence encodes CASSGVERAGGGNEQFF. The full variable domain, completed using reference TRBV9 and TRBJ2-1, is DSGVTQTPKHLITATGQRVTLRCSPRSGDLSVYWYQQSLDQGLQFLIQYYNGEERAKGNILERFSAQQFPDLHSELNLSSLELGDSALYFCASSGVERAGGGNEQFFGPGTRLTVL.

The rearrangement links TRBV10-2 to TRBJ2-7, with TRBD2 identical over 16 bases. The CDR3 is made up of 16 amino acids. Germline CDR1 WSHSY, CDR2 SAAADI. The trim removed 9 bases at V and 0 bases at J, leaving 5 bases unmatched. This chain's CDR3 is CASGGTSGRASYEQYF. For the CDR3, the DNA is TGCGCCAGTGGGGGGACTAGCGGGAGGGCCTCCTACGAGCAGTACTTC.

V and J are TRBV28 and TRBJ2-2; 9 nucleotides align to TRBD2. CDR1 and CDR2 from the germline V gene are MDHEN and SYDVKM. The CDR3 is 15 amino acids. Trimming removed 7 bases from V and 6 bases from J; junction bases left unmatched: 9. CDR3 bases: TGTGCCAGCATCGCGGGGGGGGGCGCGGCCGGGGAGCTGTTTTTT. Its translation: CASIAGGGAAGELFF.

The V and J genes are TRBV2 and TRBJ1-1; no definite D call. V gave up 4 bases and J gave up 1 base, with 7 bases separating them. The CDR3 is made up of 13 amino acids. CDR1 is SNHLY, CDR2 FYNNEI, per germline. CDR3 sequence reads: CASSAPGNTEAFF. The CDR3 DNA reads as TGTGCCAGCAGTGCTCCAGGGAACACTGAAGCTTTCTTT.

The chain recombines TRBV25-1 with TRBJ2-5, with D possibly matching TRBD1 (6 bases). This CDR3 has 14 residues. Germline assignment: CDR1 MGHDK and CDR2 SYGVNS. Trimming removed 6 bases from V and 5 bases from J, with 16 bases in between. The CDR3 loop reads CASSPQQGLETQYF. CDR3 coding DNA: TGTGCCAGCAGCCCCCAACAGGGTTTGGAGACCCAGTACTTC.

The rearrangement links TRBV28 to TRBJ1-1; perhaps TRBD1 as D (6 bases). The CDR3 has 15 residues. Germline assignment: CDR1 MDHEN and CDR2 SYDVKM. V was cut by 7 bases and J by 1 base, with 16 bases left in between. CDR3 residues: CASTKGGRANTEAFF. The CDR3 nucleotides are TGTGCCAGCACCAAGGGGGGGAGGGCGAACACTGAAGCTTTCTTT.

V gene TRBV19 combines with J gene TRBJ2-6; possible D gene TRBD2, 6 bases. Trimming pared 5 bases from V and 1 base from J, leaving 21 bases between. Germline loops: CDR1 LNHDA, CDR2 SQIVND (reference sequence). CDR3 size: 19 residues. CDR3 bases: TGTGCCAGTAGTCCTCTAGGGGATCGGAGGGGTTCTGGGGCCAACGTCCTGACTTTC. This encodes CASSPLGDRRGSGANVLTF.

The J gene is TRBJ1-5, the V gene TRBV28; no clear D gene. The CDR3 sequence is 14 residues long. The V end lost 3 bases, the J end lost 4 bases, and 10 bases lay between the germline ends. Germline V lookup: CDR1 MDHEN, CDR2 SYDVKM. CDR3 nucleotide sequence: TGTGCCAGCAGTTTCTCACGGGTAAATCAGCCCCAGCATTTT. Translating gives CASSFSRVNQPQHF.